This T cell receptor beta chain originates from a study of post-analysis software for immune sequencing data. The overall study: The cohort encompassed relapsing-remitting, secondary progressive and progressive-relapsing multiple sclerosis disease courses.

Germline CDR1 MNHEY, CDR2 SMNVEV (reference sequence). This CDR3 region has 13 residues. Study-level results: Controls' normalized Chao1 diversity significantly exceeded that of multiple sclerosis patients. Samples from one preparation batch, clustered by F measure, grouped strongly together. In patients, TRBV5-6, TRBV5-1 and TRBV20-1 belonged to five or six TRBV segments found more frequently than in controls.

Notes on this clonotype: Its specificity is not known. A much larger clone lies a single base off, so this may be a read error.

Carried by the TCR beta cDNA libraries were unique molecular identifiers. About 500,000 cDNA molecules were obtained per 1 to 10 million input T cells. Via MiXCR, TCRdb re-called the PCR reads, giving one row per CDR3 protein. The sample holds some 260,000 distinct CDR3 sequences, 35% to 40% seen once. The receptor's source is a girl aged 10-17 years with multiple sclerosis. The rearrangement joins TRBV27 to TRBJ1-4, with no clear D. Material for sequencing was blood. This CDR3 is CARSPAPNEKLFF. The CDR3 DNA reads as TGTGCCCGCAGTCCGGCACCTAATGAAAAACTGTTTTTT.